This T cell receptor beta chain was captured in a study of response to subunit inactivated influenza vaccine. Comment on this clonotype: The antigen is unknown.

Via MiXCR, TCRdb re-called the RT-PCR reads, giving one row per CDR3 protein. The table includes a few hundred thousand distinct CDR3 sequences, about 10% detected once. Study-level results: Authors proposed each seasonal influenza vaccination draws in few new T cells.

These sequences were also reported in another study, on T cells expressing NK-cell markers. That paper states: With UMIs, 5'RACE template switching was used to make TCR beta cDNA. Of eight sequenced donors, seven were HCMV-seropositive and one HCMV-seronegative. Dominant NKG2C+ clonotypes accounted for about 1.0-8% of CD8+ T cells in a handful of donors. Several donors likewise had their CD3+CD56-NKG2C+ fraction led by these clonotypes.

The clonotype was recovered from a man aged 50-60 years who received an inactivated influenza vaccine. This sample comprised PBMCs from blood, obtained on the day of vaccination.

As DNA, the CDR3 is TGTGCCAGCAGCCTATCGACAGGGTATCACGAGCAGTACTTC. It is translated as CASSLSTGYHEQYF. The chain has TRBV12-3 or TRBV12-4 and TRBJ2-7, with 7 bases aligning to TRBD1. V was clipped by 6 bases and J by 5 bases; unmatched bases: 10. The CDR3 sequence is 14 residues long.